The sequence of this T cell receptor (beta chain) was determined in a study of blood T cell repertoires in COVID-19. Study summary: The United States, Italy and Spain provided the acute and convalescent COVID-19 samples. In each case, the material was cDNA or gDNA derived from T cells, B-cell-depleted T cells, or PBMCs.

A word on this clone: The junction departs from germline at one end; a sequencing error may be responsible.

Per the authors' pipeline: Counts of nucleated cells, estimated from reference gene primer amplification, were obtained. Profiling relied on immunoSEQ multiplex PCR, and the TCRdb table lists in-frame clones only, not all of them. The D gene and trimming were derived from the DNA, and the V and J assignments and clone size from that table. The data contain 120,000 to 150,000 clones, roughly 84% of them singletons. The CDR3 spans 11 residues. Looked up from germline, CDR1 is MNHEY and CDR2 is SVGAGI. This TCR was sampled from a human donor with acute or convalescent COVID-19. The donor label of this sample is uncertain. The V gene is TRBV6-5, the J gene TRBJ1-2; D remains ambiguous. Input material: peripheral blood. The CDR3 reads CASSPNYGYTF. CDR3 coding DNA: TGTGCCAGCAGTCCTAATTATGGCTACACCTTC.